One and the same sample provided the 23 T cell receptor beta chains below, sequenced in a study of cytotoxic CD8 clonotypes in ibrutinib-treated CLL listed by TCRdb under 2021. Libraries were built with the immunoSEQ multiplex PCR assay. The immuneACCESS repertoire file appears here via TCRdb, limited to in-frame rearrangements. These files lack a portion of the clones; in checked studies, under half of the deficit traces to unresolved V genes, and the cause of the others is not known. The sample records 70,000 to 85,000 clones, around 80% of which are singletons. The ten largest account for about 8% of the sample. The time point label on this specimen signifies: progressive disease on ibrutinib. The material sequenced was PBMCs, taken at disease progression, from a patient treated with ibrutinib. These receptors were taken from a human donor with chronic lymphocytic leukemia.

This chain joins TRBV6-5 and TRBJ2-1, with 7 bases matching TRBD2. This CDR3 is built from 13 residues. Unmatched junction bases numbered 8, after V lost 8 bases and J lost 7 bases. Germline CDR1 is MNHEY and CDR2 is SVGAGI. CDR3 loop: CASGRAGLNEQFF. In DNA form, the CDR3 reads TGTGCCAGCGGGAGGGCCGGTTTAAATGAGCAGTTCTTC.

The rearrangement links TRBV5-1 to TRBJ1-5; D remains ambiguous. Trimming cost V 0 bases and J 7 bases, with 11 bases left between them. The germline V gene has CDR1 SGHRS and CDR2 YFSETQ. The CDR3 is 14 amino acids. CDR3 amino acids: CASSLGVGLQPQHF. The CDR3 region has the DNA TGCGCCAGCAGCTTGGGGGTGGGGTTGCAGCCCCAGCATTTT.

This clone turned up a few times. The V call is TRBV7-9, the J call TRBJ1-2; TRBD1 agrees at 9 bases. Germline V lookup: CDR1 SEHNR, CDR2 FQNEAQ (reference sequence). The CDR3 length is 15 residues. J gave up 7 bases and V 4 bases, and 10 bases lay outside the gene matches. For the CDR3, the DNA is TGTGCCAGCAGCTCCCTTCGCGGACAGGGGTCTGGCTACACCTTC. Translated, it gives CASSSLRGQGSGYTF.

The chain links TRBV5-1 to TRBJ2-7; a weak D match, TRBD2 (6 bases). V lost 7 bases and J 5 bases, leaving 16 bases between the germline ends. Looked up from germline, CDR1 is SGHRS and CDR2 is YFSETQ. The CDR3 covers 13 residues. The CDR3 coding sequence is TGCGCCAGCGCTGATGGGGGGTTTAACGAGCAGTACTTC. This encodes CASADGGFNEQYF.

The chain couples TRBV7-2 to TRBJ2-5; 10 positions match TRBD1. Germline V lookup: CDR1 SGHTA, CDR2 FQGNSA. The CDR3 consists of 16 residues. J gave up 5 bases and V 5 bases, and 11 bases lay outside the gene matches. CDR3 region: CASSQPGTGVQETQYF. For the CDR3, the DNA is TGTGCCAGCAGCCAGCCCGGGACAGGGGTTCAGGAGACCCAGTACTTC. Based on the CDR3 plus reference TRBV7-2 and TRBJ2-5, the full variable domain is GAGVSQSPSNKVTEKGKDVELRCDPISGHTALYWYRQSLGQGLEFLIYFQGNSAPDKSGLPSDRFSAERTGGSVSTLTIQRTQQEDSAVYLCASSQPGTGVQETQYFGPGTRLLVL.

This clone was recorded a few times. The chain couples TRBV7-9 to TRBJ1-6; TRBD1 matches at 8 bases. Trimming took 6 bases from V and 5 from J; bases not matched to a gene: 6. Germline CDR1 is SEHNR and CDR2 is FQNEAQ (reference sequence). There are 15 residues in the CDR3. The CDR3 DNA reads as TGTGCCAGCAGTCGAGGACAGGGAGATAATTCACCCCTCCACTTT. It translates to CASSRGQGDNSPLHF. Variable domain in full (rest from reference TRBV7-9 and TRBJ1-6): DTGVSQNPRHKITKRGQNVTFRCDPISEHNRLYWYRQTLGQGPEFLTYFQNEAQLEKSRLLSDRFSAERPKGSFSTLEIQRTEQGDSAMYLCASSRGQGDNSPLHFGNGTRLTVT.

This sequence joins TRBV19 and TRBJ1-5; D might be TRBD1 (5 bases). The V end was cut by 4 bases, the J end by 6 bases, with 10 bases between. CDR1 and CDR2 from the germline V gene are LNHDA and SQIVND (reference sequence). This CDR3 has 13 amino acids. The CDR3 protein is CASSSRVSQPQHF. As DNA, the CDR3 is TGTGCCAGTAGTAGCAGGGTCAGTCAGCCCCAGCATTTT.

This clone was observed a handful of times. The rearrangement joins TRBV29-1 to TRBJ1-2, with a tentative D call TRBD1 (5 bases). The germline gives CDR1 SQVTM, CDR2 ANQGSEA. The CDR3 sequence is 12 residues long. V lost 4 bases and J 3 bases, leaving 9 bases between the germline ends. The CDR3, as DNA: TGCAGCGTTGCGGGGACGGACTATGGCTACACCTTC. This codes for CSVAGTDYGYTF.

V is TRBV5-1 and J is TRBJ2-7; D ambiguous. The CDR3 length is 14 residues. Trimming took 7 bases from V and 3 from J, leaving 17 bases between them. Germline CDR1 and CDR2: SGHRS and YFSETQ. In nucleotides, the CDR3 is TGCGCCAGCTCAGCAAAAGGTGGGAACTACGAGCAGTACTTC. Its translation is CASSAKGGNYEQYF. Full variable domain (missing parts from reference TRBV5-1 and TRBJ2-7): KAGVTQTPRYLIKTRGQQVTLSCSPISGHRSVSWYQQTPGQGLQFLFEYFSETQRNKGNFPGRFSGRQFSNSRSEMNVSTLELGDSALYLCASSAKGGNYEQYFGPGTRLTVT.

V and J are TRBV30 and TRBJ2-5; 9 positions match TRBD1. This CDR3 comprises 16 residues. The germline V gene has CDR1 GTSNPN and CDR2 SVGIG (reference sequence). V gave up 4 bases and J gave up 3 bases; unmatched junction bases: 12. CDR3 sequence reads: CAWKAVGTGIEETQYF. As DNA, the CDR3 is TGTGCCTGGAAGGCGGTTGGGACAGGGATTGAAGAGACCCAGTACTTC.

The chain joins TRBV9 to TRBJ1-3, with TRBD1 as a possible D gene (5 bases). Germline V gene sequence: CDR1 SGDLS, CDR2 YYNGEE. CDR3 length equals 15 residues. Deletions cut 0 bases from V and 0 bases from J, with 7 bases between. CDR3 sequence reads: CASSVADSSGNTIYF. As DNA, the CDR3 is TGTGCCAGCAGCGTAGCCGACAGCTCTGGAAACACCATATATTTT.

The chain links TRBV7-7 to TRBJ2-3; TRBD2 is a possible D gene (6 bases). CDR3 length equals 15 residues. Per the germline V gene, CDR1 is SSHAT and CDR2 is FNYEAQ (reference sequence). The ends were cut back, 5 bases at V and 4 bases at J, with 16 bases in the middle. In DNA, the CDR3 is TGTGCCAGCAGCCGGTCGGCGACGGGGGCAGATACGCAGTATTTT. It codes for CASSRSATGADTQYF.

This chain connects TRBV4-1 to TRBJ2-3; 7 bases match TRBD2. The CDR3 runs to 16 residues. With V trimmed by 4 bases and J by 6 bases, 13 bases remained unmatched. Germline-derived CDR1 and CDR2 are MGHRA and YSYEKL. Here the CDR3 DNA reads TGCGCCAGCAGCCCCAGTAACTCGGGCGGGAGCGATACGCAGTATTTT. This translates into CASSPSNSGGSDTQYF.

The rearrangement uses TRBV2 and TRBJ1-2; tentatively, D is TRBD1 (5 bases). This CDR3 spans 14 amino acids. The germline V gene encodes CDR1 SNHLY and CDR2 FYNNEI. V was pared by 6 bases and J by 2 bases, with 13 bases between. CDR3 amino acids: CASRYGAGNYGYTF. The CDR3 DNA follows: TGTGCCAGCAGGTACGGGGCCGGGAACTATGGCTACACCTTC.

The chain has TRBV6-1 and TRBJ1-2; TRBD1 aligns across 7 bases. Trimming at V came to 6 bases and at J to 5 bases, leaving 9 bases not matched to a gene. Germline CDR1 is MNHNS and CDR2 is SASEGT. CDR3 length equals 14 residues. The CDR3 DNA sequence: TGTGCCAGCAGAAAGCAGGGGGTAGGGTATGGCTACACCTTC. Protein sequence: CASRKQGVGYGYTF.

This clone was seen only a few times. This chain connects TRBV18 to TRBJ2-7; D remains ambiguous. The ends were cut back, 0 bases at V and 7 bases at J, with 10 bases in the middle. The CDR3 totals 13 residues. The germline gives CDR1 KGHSH, CDR2 LQKENI. The CDR3 region is CASSPPPREEQYF. The CDR3 nucleotides read TGTGCCAGCTCACCACCGCCGAGAGAAGAGCAGTACTTC.

The chain links TRBV18 to TRBJ2-1, with 10 positions matching TRBD1. The germline V gene has CDR1 KGHSH and CDR2 LQKENI. The junction had 10 bases not matched to a gene; V was cut back by 4 bases and J by 7 bases. This CDR3 has 16 amino acids. In DNA, the CDR3 is TGTGCCAGCTCACTTTTCGATCCGGGACAGGGGAATGAGCAGTTCTTC. Its protein is CASSLFDPGQGNEQFF.

The chain carries TRBV14 and TRBJ2-7, with D tentatively TRBD2 (5 bases). The germline V gene encodes CDR1 SGHDN and CDR2 FVKESK. This CDR3 spans 13 amino acids. V lost 4 bases and J lost 3, with 10 bases in between. This chain's CDR3 is CASSPLRGYEQYF. In DNA, the CDR3 is TGTGCCAGCAGCCCCCTTCGGGGCTACGAGCAGTACTTC.

The chain has TRBV27 and TRBJ1-5; no firm D call. The V end was cut by 5 bases, the J end by 0 bases, with 5 bases between. The length of the CDR3 is 13 residues. CDR1 MNHEY and CDR2 SMNVEV come from the germline V gene (reference sequence). The CDR3 nucleotides are TGTGCCAGCAGTAACTATAGCAATCAGCCCCAGCATTTT. Its protein product is CASSNYSNQPQHF.

The CDR3 sequence: CASSLHGQGDLFSGANVLTF. The CDR3 DNA reads as TGTGCCAGCAGTCTACACGGACAGGGGGACTTATTCTCTGGGGCCAACGTCCTGACTTTC. This chain connects TRBV28 to TRBJ2-6, with TRBD1 matching over 10 bases. Unmatched junction bases numbered 13, after V lost 5 bases and J lost 0 bases. CDR3 length: 20 residues. Germline V gene data show CDR1 as MDHEN and CDR2 as SYDVKM.

The CDR3 sequence: CASSPRSQPVNTEAFF. CDR3 coding DNA: TGTGCCAGCTCACCACGGAGCCAACCCGTGAACACTGAAGCTTTCTTT. The chain uses TRBV18 and TRBJ1-1; D remains unclear. V dropped 1 base and J dropped 0 bases, with 12 bases sitting between them. The CDR3 has 16 amino acids. Germline-derived CDR1 and CDR2 are KGHSH and LQKENI.

This rearrangement joins TRBV5-1 to TRBJ2-7; 8 bases map to TRBD2. The CDR3 is 16 amino acids. V was pared by 3 bases and J by 0 bases, with 8 bases of the junction left unmatched. CDR1 SGHRS and CDR2 YFSETQ come from the germline V gene. The DNA for the CDR3 is TGCGCCAGCAGCTCCGCTCAGGGGACTAGCTCCTACGAGCAGTACTTC. Its protein is CASSSAQGTSSYEQYF.

The J gene is TRBJ1-3, the V gene TRBV11-2; the D gene is possibly TRBD1 (5 bases). The CDR3 sequence is 15 residues long. Per germline, CDR1 SGHAT and CDR2 FQNNGV. The V gene lost 2 bases and the J gene lost 8 bases, with 16 bases spanning the gap. CDR3 DNA: TGTGCCAGCAGCTTAATCGGTGGGGCTAAGGACACCATATATTTT. Translation gives CASSLIGGAKDTIYF.